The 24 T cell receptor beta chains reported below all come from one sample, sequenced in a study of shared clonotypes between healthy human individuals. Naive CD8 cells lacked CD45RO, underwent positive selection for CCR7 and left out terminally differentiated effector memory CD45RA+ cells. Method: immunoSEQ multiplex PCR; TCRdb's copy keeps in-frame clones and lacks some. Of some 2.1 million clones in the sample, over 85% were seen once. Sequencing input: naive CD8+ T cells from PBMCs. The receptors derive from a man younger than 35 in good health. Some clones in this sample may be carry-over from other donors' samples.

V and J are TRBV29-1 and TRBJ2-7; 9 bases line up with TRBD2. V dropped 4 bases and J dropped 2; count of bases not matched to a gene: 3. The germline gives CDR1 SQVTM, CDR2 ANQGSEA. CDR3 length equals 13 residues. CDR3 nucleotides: TGCAGCGTTGTAGCGGGAGACACCTACGAGCAGTACTTC. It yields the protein CSVVAGDTYEQYF.

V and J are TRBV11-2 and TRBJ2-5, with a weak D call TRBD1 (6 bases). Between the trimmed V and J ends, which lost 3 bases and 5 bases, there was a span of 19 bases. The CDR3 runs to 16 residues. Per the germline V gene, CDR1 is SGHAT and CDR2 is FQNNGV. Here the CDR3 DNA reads TGTGCCAGCAGCTTTCCTCTTGGACAGCCGGGGGAGACCCAGTACTTC. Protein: CASSFPLGQPGETQYF.

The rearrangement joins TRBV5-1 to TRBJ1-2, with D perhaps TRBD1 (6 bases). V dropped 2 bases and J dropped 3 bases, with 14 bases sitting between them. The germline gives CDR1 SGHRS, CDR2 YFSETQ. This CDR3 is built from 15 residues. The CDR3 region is CASSLILGADYGYTF. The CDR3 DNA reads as TGCGCCAGCAGCTTAATATTGGGGGCTGACTATGGCTACACCTTC.

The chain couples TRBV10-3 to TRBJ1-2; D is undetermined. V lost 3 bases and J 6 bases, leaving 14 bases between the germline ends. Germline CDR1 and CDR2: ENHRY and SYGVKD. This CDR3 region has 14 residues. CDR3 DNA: TGTGCCATCAGTGATATCGGCAGGATTGATGGCTACACCTTC. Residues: CAISDIGRIDGYTF.

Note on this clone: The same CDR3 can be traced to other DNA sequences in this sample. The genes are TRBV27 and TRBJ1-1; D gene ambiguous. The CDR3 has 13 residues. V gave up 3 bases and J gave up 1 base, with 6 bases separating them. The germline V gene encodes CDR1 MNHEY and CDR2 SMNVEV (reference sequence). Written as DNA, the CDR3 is TGTGCCAGCAGTTTCTCCCCGAACACTGAAGCTTTCTTT. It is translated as CASSFSPNTEAFF.

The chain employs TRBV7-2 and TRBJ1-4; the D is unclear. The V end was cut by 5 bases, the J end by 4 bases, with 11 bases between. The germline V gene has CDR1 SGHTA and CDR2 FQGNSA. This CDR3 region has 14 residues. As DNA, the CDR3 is TGTGCCAGCAGCCCCTGGACGAATAATGAAAAACTGTTTTTT. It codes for CASSPWTNNEKLFF.

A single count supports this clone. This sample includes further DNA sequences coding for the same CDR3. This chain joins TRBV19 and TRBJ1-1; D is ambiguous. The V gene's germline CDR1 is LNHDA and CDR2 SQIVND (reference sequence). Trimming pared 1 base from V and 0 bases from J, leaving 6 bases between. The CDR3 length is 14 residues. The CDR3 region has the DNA TGTGCCAGTAGTATAGCTGGTATGAACACTGAAGCTTTCTTT. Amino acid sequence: CASSIAGMNTEAFF.

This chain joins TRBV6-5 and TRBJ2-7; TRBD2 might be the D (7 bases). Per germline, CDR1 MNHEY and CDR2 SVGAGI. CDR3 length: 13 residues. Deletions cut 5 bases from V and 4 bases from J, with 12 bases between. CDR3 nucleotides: TGTGCCAGCAGTAAGGGGGGGATATACGAGCAGTACTTC. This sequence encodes CASSKGGIYEQYF.

CDR3: CASSSLLAGLRDNEQFF. The CDR3 bases are TGTGCCAGCAGCTCCCTATTAGCGGGATTAAGAGACAATGAGCAGTTCTTC. The J gene is TRBJ2-1, the V gene TRBV7-6; the match to TRBD2 covers 8 bases. The CDR3 sequence is 17 residues long. CDR1 is SGHVS and CDR2 is FNYEAQ in the germline V gene. The V gene end was trimmed by 4 bases and the J gene end by 5 bases; junction bases not matched to a gene: 13.

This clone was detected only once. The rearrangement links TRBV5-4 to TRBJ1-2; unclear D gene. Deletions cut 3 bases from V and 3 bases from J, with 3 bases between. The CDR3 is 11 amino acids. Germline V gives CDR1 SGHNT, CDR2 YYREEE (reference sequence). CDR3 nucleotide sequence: TGTGCCAGCAGCTCTTACTATGGCTACACCTTC. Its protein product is CASSSYYGYTF. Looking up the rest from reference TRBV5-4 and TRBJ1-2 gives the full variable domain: ETGVTQSPTHLIKTRGQQVTLRCSSQSGHNTVSWYQQALGQGPQFIFQYYREEENGRGNFPPRFSGLQFPNYSSELNVNALELDDSALYLCASSSYYGYTFGSGTRLTVV.

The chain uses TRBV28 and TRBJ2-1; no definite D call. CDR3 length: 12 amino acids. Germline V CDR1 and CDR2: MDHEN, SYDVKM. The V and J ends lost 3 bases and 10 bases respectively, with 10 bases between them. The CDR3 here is CASSFIGSEQFF. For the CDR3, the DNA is TGTGCCAGCAGTTTTATAGGCTCCGAGCAGTTCTTC.

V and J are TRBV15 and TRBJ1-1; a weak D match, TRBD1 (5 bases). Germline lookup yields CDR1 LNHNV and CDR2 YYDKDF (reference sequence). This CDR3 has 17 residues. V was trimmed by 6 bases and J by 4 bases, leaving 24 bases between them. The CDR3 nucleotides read TGTGCCACCAGAAGATCTCGGGGCTCCCTGAGATCCACTGAAGCTTTCTTT. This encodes CATRRSRGSLRSTEAFF.

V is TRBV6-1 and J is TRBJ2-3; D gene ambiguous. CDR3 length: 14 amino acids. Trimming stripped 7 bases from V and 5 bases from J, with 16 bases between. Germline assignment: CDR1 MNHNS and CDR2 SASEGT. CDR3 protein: CASTQPHDLDTQYF. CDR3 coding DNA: TGTGCCAGCACTCAGCCCCACGACTTAGATACGCAGTATTTT.

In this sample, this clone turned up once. The CDR3 protein is CASSQTSGNTGELFF. For the CDR3, the DNA is TGCGCCAGCAGTCAGACTAGCGGGAACACCGGGGAGCTGTTTTTT. The genes are TRBV10-1 and TRBJ2-2; 9 nucleotides agree with TRBD2. V lost 5 bases and J lost 1; bases outside the gene matches: 2. The CDR3 consists of 15 residues. Germline V gene lookup returns CDR1 WNHNN and CDR2 SYGVQD (reference sequence).

CDR3 region: CASRWGLAGVGDEQFF. The CDR3 region has the DNA TGTGCCAGCAGATGGGGACTAGCGGGAGTTGGGGATGAGCAGTTCTTC. This sequence joins TRBV7-8 and TRBJ2-1; 14 nucleotides line up with TRBD2. The CDR3 spans 16 residues. V lost 6 bases, J lost 8 bases, and 9 bases stayed unmatched. Germline lookup yields CDR1 SGHVS and CDR2 FQNEAQ.

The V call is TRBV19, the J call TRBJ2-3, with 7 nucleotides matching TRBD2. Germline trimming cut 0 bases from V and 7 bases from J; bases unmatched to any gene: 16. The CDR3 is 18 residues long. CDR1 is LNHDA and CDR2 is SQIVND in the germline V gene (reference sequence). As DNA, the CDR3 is TGTGCCAGTAGTATAGACCGACTAGCCCGACCAACCTTAAATACGCAGTATTTT. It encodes CASSIDRLARPTLNTQYF.

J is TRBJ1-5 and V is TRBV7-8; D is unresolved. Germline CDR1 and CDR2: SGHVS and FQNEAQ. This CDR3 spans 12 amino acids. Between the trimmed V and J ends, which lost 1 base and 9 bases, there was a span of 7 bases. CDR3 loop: CASSLDRRPQHF. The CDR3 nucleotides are TGTGCCAGCAGCTTAGATCGGAGGCCCCAGCATTTT. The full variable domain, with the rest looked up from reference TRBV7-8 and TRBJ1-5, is GAGVSQSPRYKVAKRGQDVALRCDPISGHVSLFWYQQALGQGPEFLTYFQNEAQLDKSGLPSDRFFAERPEGSVSTLKIQRTQQEDSAVYLCASSLDRRPQHFGDGTRLSIL.

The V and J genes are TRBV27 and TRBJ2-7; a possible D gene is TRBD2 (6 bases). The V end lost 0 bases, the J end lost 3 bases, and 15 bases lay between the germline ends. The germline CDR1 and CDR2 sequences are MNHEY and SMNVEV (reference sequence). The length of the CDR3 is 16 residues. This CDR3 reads CASSLSGGRRVYEQYF. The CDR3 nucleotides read TGTGCCAGCAGTTTATCAGGTGGGAGGAGGGTCTACGAGCAGTACTTC.

The CDR3 is CASRGLEAYEQYF. CDR3 coding DNA: TGTGCCAGCAGGGGACTTGAAGCCTACGAGCAGTACTTC. The chain joins TRBV27 to TRBJ2-7, with D tentatively TRBD2 (6 bases). The CDR3 length is 13 residues. Germline CDR1 is MNHEY and CDR2 is SMNVEV (reference sequence). V was cut by 6 bases and J by 2 bases, with 11 bases left in between.

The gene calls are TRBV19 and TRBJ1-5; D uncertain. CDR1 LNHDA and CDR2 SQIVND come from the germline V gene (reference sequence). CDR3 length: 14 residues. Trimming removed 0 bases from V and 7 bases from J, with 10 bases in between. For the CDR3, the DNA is TGTGCCAGTAGTATAGATGTTGACCTACAGCCCCAGCATTTT. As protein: CASSIDVDLQPQHF.

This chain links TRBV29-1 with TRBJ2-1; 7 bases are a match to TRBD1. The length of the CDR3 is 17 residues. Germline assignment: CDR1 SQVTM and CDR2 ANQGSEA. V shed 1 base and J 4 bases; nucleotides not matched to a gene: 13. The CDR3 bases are TGCAGCGTTGAAGTCCAGGGACGCACAGGGGATTACAATGAGCAGTTCTTC. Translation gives CSVEVQGRTGDYNEQFF.

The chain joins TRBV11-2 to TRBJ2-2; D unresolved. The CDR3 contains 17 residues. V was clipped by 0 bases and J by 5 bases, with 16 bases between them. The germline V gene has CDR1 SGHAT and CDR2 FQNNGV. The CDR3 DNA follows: TGTGCCAGCAGCTTAGAGTCTGGCCGACCCGGGACCGGGGAGCTGTTTTTT. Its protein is CASSLESGRPGTGELFF.

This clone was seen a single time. In nucleotides, the CDR3 is TGTGCCAGCAGCCCCCGACAGGGTATGGTGTATGGCTACACCTTC. As protein: CASSPRQGMVYGYTF. The rearrangement joins TRBV7-2 to TRBJ1-2, with 7 bases identical to TRBD1. The length of the CDR3 is 15 residues. The V gene's germline CDR1 is SGHTA and CDR2 FQGNSA. The junction had 11 bases not matched to a gene; V was cut back by 5 bases and J by 5 bases.

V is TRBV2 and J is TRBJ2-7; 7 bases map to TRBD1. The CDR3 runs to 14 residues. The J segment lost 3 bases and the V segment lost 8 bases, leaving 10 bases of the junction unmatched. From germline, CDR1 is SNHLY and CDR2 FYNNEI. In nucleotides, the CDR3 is TGTGCCAGCCTACCCCGGGACAGTCTCTACGAGCAGTACTTC. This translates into CASLPRDSLYEQYF. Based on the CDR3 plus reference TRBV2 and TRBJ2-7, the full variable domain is EPEVTQTPSHQVTQMGQEVILRCVPISNHLYFYWYRQILGQKVEFLVSFYNNEISEKSEIFDDQFSVERPDGSNFTLKIRSTKLEDSAMYFCASLPRDSLYEQYFGPGTRLTVT.